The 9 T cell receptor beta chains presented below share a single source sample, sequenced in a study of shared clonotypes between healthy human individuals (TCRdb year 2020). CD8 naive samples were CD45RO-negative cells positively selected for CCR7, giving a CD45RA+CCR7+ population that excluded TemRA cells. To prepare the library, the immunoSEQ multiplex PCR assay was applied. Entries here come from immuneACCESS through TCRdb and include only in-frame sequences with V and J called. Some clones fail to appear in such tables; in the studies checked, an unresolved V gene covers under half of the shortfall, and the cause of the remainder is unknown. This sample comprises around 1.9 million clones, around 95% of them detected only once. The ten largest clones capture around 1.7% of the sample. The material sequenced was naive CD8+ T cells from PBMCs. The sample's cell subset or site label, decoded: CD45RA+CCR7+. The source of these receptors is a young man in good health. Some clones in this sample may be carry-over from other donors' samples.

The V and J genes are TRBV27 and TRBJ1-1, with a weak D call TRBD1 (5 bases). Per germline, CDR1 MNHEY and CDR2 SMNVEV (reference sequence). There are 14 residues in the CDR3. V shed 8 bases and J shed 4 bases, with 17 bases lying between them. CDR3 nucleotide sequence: TGTGCCAGCCAGGAACATTCGGGGGGCACTGAAGCTTTCTTT. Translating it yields CASQEHSGGTEAFF.

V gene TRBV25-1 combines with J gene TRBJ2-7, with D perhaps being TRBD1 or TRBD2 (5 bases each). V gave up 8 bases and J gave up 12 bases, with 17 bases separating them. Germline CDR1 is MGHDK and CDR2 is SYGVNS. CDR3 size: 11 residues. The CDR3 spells CASGDVPVRYF. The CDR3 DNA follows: TGTGCCAGCGGGGACGTCCCCGTCAGGTACTTC.

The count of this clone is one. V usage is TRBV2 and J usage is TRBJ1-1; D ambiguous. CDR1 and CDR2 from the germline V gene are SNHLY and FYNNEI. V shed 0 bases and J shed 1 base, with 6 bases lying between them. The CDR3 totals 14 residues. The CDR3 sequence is CASSEADWNTEAFF. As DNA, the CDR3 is TGTGCCAGCAGTGAAGCGGACTGGAACACTGAAGCTTTCTTT.

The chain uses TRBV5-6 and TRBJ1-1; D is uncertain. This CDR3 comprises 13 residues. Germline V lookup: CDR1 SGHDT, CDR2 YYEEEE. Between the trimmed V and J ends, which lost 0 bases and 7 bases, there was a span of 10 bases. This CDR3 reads CASSLGTGYEAFF. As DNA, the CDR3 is TGTGCCAGCAGCTTGGGTACGGGATATGAAGCTTTCTTT.

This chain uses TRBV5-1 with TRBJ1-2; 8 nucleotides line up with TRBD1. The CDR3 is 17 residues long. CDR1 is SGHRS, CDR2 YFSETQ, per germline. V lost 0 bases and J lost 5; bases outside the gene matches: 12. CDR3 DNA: TGCGCCAGCAGCTTGGCCGACAGGGGCGGATCCCTTTATGGCTACACCTTC. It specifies CASSLADRGGSLYGYTF.

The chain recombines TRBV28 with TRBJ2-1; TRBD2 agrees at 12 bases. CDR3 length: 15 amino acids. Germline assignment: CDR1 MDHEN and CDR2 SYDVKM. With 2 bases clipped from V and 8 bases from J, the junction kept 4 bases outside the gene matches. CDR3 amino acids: CASSLRLAGGDEQFF. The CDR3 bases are TGTGCCAGCAGTTTAAGGCTAGCGGGAGGGGATGAGCAGTTCTTC.

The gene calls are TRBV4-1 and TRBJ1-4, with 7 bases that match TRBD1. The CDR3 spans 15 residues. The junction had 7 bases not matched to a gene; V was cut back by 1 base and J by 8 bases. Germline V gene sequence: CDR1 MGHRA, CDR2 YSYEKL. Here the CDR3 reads CASSQGFGTDEKLFF. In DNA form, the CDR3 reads TGCGCCAGCAGCCAAGGTTTCGGGACAGACGAAAAACTGTTTTTT.

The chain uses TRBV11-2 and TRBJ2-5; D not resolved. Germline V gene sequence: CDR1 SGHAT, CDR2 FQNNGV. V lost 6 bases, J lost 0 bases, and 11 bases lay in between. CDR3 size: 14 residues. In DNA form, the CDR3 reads TGTGCCAGCAGACACCAGGAGTACCAAGAGACCCAGTACTTC. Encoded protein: CASRHQEYQETQYF.

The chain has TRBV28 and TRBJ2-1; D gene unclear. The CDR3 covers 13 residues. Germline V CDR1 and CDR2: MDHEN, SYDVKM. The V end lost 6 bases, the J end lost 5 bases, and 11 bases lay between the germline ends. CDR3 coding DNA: TGTGCCAGCAGGACTCCGCTTGACAATGAGCAGTTCTTC. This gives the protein CASRTPLDNEQFF.